This T cell receptor (beta chain) comes out of a study of T cells in Graves' hyperthyroidism and ophthalmopathy. Study overall: Peripheral blood collection took place at initial diagnosis, before any treatment. Points from the study as a whole: Ophthalmopathy cases were set apart from stable hyperthyroidism by a 13 V-J model.

Amplification targeted TCR beta CDR3 regions from RNA transcripts. Using the HTBI primer set, a first-round RT-PCR was run on the TCR CDR3. One entry per CDR3 protein, called by TCRdb with MiXCR from the multiplex PCR reads. This sample has under 400,000 distinct CDR3 sequences, with roughly 17% found just once. Absence of ophthalmopathy progression within 18 months defined stable Graves' hyperthyroidism. Diagnostic assessment was based on clinical symptoms, serum thyroxine and TRAb, thyroid ultrasound and orbital computed tomography. This clonotype was observed a few times. Its specificity is unknown. The V and J ends lost 6 bases and 7 bases respectively, with 19 bases between them. The CDR3 runs to 15 residues. Germline V gene lookup returns CDR1 MNHEY and CDR2 SMNVEV (reference sequence).

The rearrangement joins TRBV27 to TRBJ2-1, with D uncertain. The clonotype comes from a young man with Graves' hyperthyroidism. The sample consisted of blood. DNA for the CDR3: TGTGCCAGCAGCTCCCGGGCCTTGGGTTTTAATGAGCAGTTCTTC. This translates into CASSSRALGFNEQFF.